A selection of T cell receptor beta chains follows, all from one sample in a study of cytotoxic CD8 clonotypes in ibrutinib-treated CLL. Data came from immunoSEQ multiplex PCR; TCRdb stores just in-frame clones and leaves some out. The data contain about 130,000 clones, around three quarters of them singletons. The sequencing here drew on PBMCs, taken after 12 months of ibrutinib treatment. The receptors derive from a human donor with chronic lymphocytic leukemia. CDR3s include the opening cysteine and the closing phenylalanine or tryptophan. The listing skips clone size in some rows; elsewhere it reads once, few, many or a size class.

CDR3 | J | length | V | size
CASSPVALAGTYEQYF | TRBJ2-7 | 16 | TRBV4-3 | -
CASSLVGVYAEAFF | TRBJ1-1 | 14 | TRBV7-2 | -
CASSDTGQTNTEAFF | TRBJ1-1 | 15 | TRBV7-3 | -
CASSYMGQTMNTEAFF | TRBJ1-1 | 16 | TRBV6-5 | -
CASSVEAGGYNEQYF | TRBJ2-7 | 15 | TRBV6-4 | -
CASSELNRVAGELFF | TRBJ2-2 | 15 | TRBV25-1 | -
CASSPLTSAHEQYF | TRBJ2-7 | 14 | TRBV18 | -
CASSHDRGRQPQHF | TRBJ1-5 | 14 | TRBV18 | -
CASSQYRDNYEQYF | TRBJ2-7 | 14 | TRBV4-3 | once
CASSPSAQTEAFF | TRBJ1-1 | 13 | TRBV18 | once
CASTTGSLREQYF | TRBJ2-7 | 13 | TRBV6-6 | -
CASSLAHEGYTF | TRBJ1-2 | 12 | TRBV5-6 | -
CASSPQAGNTEAFF | TRBJ1-1 | 14 | TRBV7-9 | -
CASSLDWNTEAFF | TRBJ1-1 | 13 | TRBV11-2 | -
CAWSANREQQYF | TRBJ2-7 | 12 | TRBV30 | -
CASSVEPSNQPQHF | TRBJ1-5 | 14 | TRBV9 | -
CASSPQGTSGSSYNEQFF | TRBJ2-1 | 18 | TRBV7-2 | -
CASSYVLGQGDYGYTF | TRBJ1-2 | 16 | TRBV6-5 | -
CASSLEFGRMNTEAFF | TRBJ1-1 | 16 | TRBV7-8 | -
CSISRTSGGAYNEQFF | TRBJ2-1 | 16 | TRBV29-1 | -
CASSLPVLQGGYTF | TRBJ1-2 | 14 | TRBV5-8 | -
CASSQDDWDGGSENPKNQPQHF | TRBJ1-5 | 22 | TRBV4-3 | -
CASSTRGAAHEQFF | TRBJ2-1 | 14 | TRBV2 | few
CASSLGGRYTF | TRBJ1-2 | 11 | TRBV5-6 | -
CASSFSSTGNTIYF | TRBJ1-3 | 14 | TRBV7-6 | -
CASTSAEDRGYQPQHF | TRBJ1-5 | 16 | TRBV19 | -
CASRAGRGSYNEQFF | TRBJ2-1 | 15 | TRBV27 | -
CASRATTGGQNTEAFF | TRBJ1-1 | 16 | TRBV28 | -
CASSLAVGNQPQHF | TRBJ1-5 | 14 | TRBV27 | few
CASSLDLIGEQFF | TRBJ2-1 | 13 | TRBV5-6 | -